What follows are 26 T cell receptor beta chains derived from one specimen sequenced in a study of blood T cell repertoires in COVID-19. Using immunoSEQ multiplex PCR, the repertoire was profiled, and TCRdb retains in-frame clones only, with some absent. The data contain around 60,000 clones, roughly 77% of them singletons. The sequenced sample was peripheral blood. The receptor set was obtained from a man older than 75 with acute or convalescent COVID-19.

This chain links TRBV2 with TRBJ2-7; tentatively, D is TRBD2 (8 bases). CDR3 length equals 16 residues. The V end was cut by 7 bases, the J end by 0 bases, with 19 bases between. Germline values: CDR1 SNHLY, CDR2 FYNNEI. CDR3 nucleotide sequence: TGTGCCAGCATCCAGGCGGGGGGACAGTACTCCTACGAGCAGTACTTC. Its translation: CASIQAGGQYSYEQYF.

This chain joins TRBV24-1 and TRBJ2-1; 9 bases line up with TRBD1. The CDR3 is made up of 15 amino acids. With 5 bases clipped from V and 7 bases from J, the junction kept 8 bases outside the gene matches. Germline loops: CDR1 KGHDR, CDR2 SFDVKD. The DNA for the CDR3 is TGTGCCACCAGTGGTGGGACAGGGAGAGGGAATGAGCAGTTCTTC. The encoded protein is CATSGGTGRGNEQFF.

The J gene is TRBJ1-6, the V gene TRBV14; TRBD1 agrees at 9 bases. Germline V gene data show CDR1 as SGHDN and CDR2 as FVKESK. The CDR3 spans 15 residues. V lost 1 base to trimming and J lost 8 bases; unmatched junction nucleotides: 3. This CDR3 reads CASSQVGTGYSPLHF. CDR3 coding DNA: TGTGCCAGCAGCCAAGTGGGGACAGGGTATTCACCCCTCCACTTT. Full variable domain (outside the CDR3, taken from reference TRBV14 and TRBJ1-6): EAGVTQFPSHSVIEKGQTVTLRCDPISGHDNLYWYRRVMGKEIKFLLHFVKESKQDESGMPNNRFLAERTGGTYSTLKVQPAELEDSGVYFCASSQVGTGYSPLHFGNGTRLTVT.

The chain employs TRBV30 and TRBJ1-6; D is possibly TRBD1 (6 bases). V shed 6 bases and J shed 2 bases, with 14 bases lying between them. The V gene's germline CDR1 is GTSNPN and CDR2 SVGIG (reference sequence). The CDR3 is made up of 15 amino acids. The CDR3 sequence: CACPGGATYNSPLHF. CDR3 in DNA: TGTGCCTGCCCCGGGGGGGCCACCTATAATTCACCCCTCCACTTT.

The CDR3 coding sequence is TGCGCCAGCAGCCTCACATCAGGGGCTACTAACACTGAAGCTTTCTTT. Translating gives CASSLTSGATNTEAFF. The J gene is TRBJ1-1, the V gene TRBV5-1, with D maybe TRBD1 (6 bases). V was shortened by 4 bases and J by 2 bases, with 18 bases between the two germline ends. CDR1 and CDR2 (germline): SGHRS, YFSETQ. There are 16 residues in the CDR3.

V is TRBV6-1 and J is TRBJ2-1; 10 positions match TRBD1. Germline V gene lookup returns CDR1 MNHNS and CDR2 SASEGT. The CDR3 consists of 14 residues. The junction had 6 bases not matched to a gene; V was cut back by 1 base and J by 12 bases. DNA for the CDR3: TGTGCCAGCAGTGAAGGGGGACAGGGGAGGCCGCAGTTCTTC. Encoded protein: CASSEGGQGRPQFF.

The chain is built from TRBV19 and TRBJ1-2, with D perhaps matching TRBD1 (5 bases). The CDR3 has 15 amino acids. V lost 0 bases, J lost 4 bases, and 12 bases lay in between. Germline V gene data show CDR1 as LNHDA and CDR2 as SQIVND (reference sequence). CDR3 protein: CASSIDQGAGYGYTF. CDR3 sequence (DNA): TGTGCCAGTAGTATAGATCAAGGGGCTGGCTATGGCTACACCTTC.

This chain uses TRBV15 with TRBJ2-7; D not resolved. The CDR3 sequence is 15 residues long. Germline loops: CDR1 LNHNV, CDR2 YYDKDF (reference sequence). The V gene lost 4 bases and the J gene lost 3 bases, with 16 bases spanning the gap. The CDR3 DNA follows: TGTGCCACCAGCATTTTCTCGGATTACAGCTACGAGCAGTACTTC. Translating gives CATSIFSDYSYEQYF.

The chain has TRBV16 and TRBJ2-7; 9 nucleotides line up with TRBD1. Per germline, CDR1 KGHSY and CDR2 FQNENV. V lost 0 bases to trimming and J lost 6 bases; unmatched junction nucleotides: 3. This CDR3 comprises 14 residues. CDR3 in amino acids: CASSQSGTGSEQYF. The CDR3 bases are TGTGCCAGCAGCCAATCCGGGACAGGGTCCGAGCAGTACTTC.

The chain couples TRBV3-1 (or the pseudogene TRBV3-2) to TRBJ1-1, with a tentative D call TRBD1 (5 bases). Germline V CDR1 and CDR2: LGHDT, YNNKEL (reference sequence). This CDR3 is built from 14 residues. Deletions cut 2 bases from V and 5 bases from J, with 12 bases between. Here the CDR3 reads CASSQMGGRTEAFF. The CDR3 DNA follows: TGTGCCAGCAGCCAAATGGGGGGGAGAACTGAAGCTTTCTTT.

The chain has TRBV30 and TRBJ1-2; D is possibly TRBD1 (5 bases). The V end was cut by 7 bases, the J end by 0 bases, with 18 bases between. CDR1 and CDR2 from the germline V gene are GTSNPN and SVGIG (reference sequence). The CDR3 runs 15 residues. CDR3 coding DNA: TGTGCCTCCCAAAGGATGGGGCGAGCTAACTATGGCTACACCTTC. It codes for CASQRMGRANYGYTF. The full variable domain, completed using reference TRBV30 and TRBJ1-2, is SQTIHQWPATLVQPVGSPLSLECTVEGTSNPNLYWYRQAAGRGLQLLFYSVGIGQISSEVPQNLSASRPQDRQFILSSKKLLLSDSGFYLCASQRMGRANYGYTFGSGTRLTVV.

This chain links TRBV7-2 with TRBJ2-7; 12 positions match TRBD1. Germline assignment: CDR1 SGHTA and CDR2 FQGNSA. The CDR3 has 15 amino acids. The V and J ends lost 1 base and 6 bases, in that order; junction bases with no gene match: 4. The CDR3 loop reads CASSLGDRGRGEQYF. The CDR3 DNA is TGTGCCAGCAGCTTAGGGGACAGGGGGCGCGGCGAGCAGTACTTC.

The chain employs TRBV19 and TRBJ2-5, with TRBD2 matching 8 bases. V was clipped by 2 bases and J by 5 bases; unmatched bases: 7. Germline CDR1 is LNHDA and CDR2 is SQIVND (reference sequence). CDR3 size: 15 residues. The CDR3 reads CASSISLAVLETQYF. For the CDR3, the DNA is TGTGCCAGTAGTATATCACTAGCGGTACTGGAGACCCAGTACTTC.

This clone has a single count. One junction end does not reproduce the germline sequence, and a read error may be involved. The chain is built from TRBV18 and TRBJ1-3, with TRBD1 as a possible D gene (5 bases). Germline loops: CDR1 KGHSH, CDR2 LQKENI. The CDR3 length is 16 residues. In DNA form, the CDR3 reads TGTGCCAGCTCCCCACCTGGGGGGTTCGCTGGAAACACCATATATTTT. Protein product: CASSPPGGFAGNTIYF. The whole variable domain, filled in from reference TRBV18 and TRBJ1-3, reads NAGVMQNPRHLVRRRGQEARLRCSPMKGHSHVYWYRQLPEEGLKFMVYLQKENIIDESGMPKERFSAEFPKEGPSILRIQQVVRGDSAAYFCASSPPGGFAGNTIYFGEGSWLTVV.

This rearrangement joins TRBV19 to TRBJ1-1, with TRBD1 identical over 7 bases. CDR3 length: 16 residues. The V segment lost 4 bases and the J segment 0 bases; nucleotides outside the gene matches: 8. The germline gives CDR1 LNHDA, CDR2 SQIVND (reference sequence). DNA for the CDR3: TGTGCCAGTAGTACCATACAGGGGAAGATGAACACTGAAGCTTTCTTT. It codes for CASSTIQGKMNTEAFF.

This clone has only one observation. The rearrangement uses TRBV3-1 (or the pseudogene TRBV3-2) and TRBJ1-1; a possible D gene is TRBD1 (6 bases). This CDR3 region has 18 residues. The germline V gene encodes CDR1 LGHDT and CDR2 YNNKEL (reference sequence). V lost 4 bases to trimming and J lost 4 bases, with 25 bases between them. The CDR3 nucleotides are TGTGCCAGCAGCCCCCTTATCGGGGGGGCGGGGAGGGTCACTGAAGCTTTCTTT. Protein product: CASSPLIGGAGRVTEAFF.

In nucleotides, the CDR3 is TGTGCCAGCAGACAAACTCTACAGGGCCGGCGTGGGACCTTC. Protein sequence: CASRQTLQGRRGTF. The chain employs TRBV28 and TRBJ1-2, with TRBD1 as a possible D gene (6 bases). Germline-derived CDR1 and CDR2 are MDHEN and SYDVKM. This CDR3 has 14 residues. The V gene lost 6 bases and the J gene lost 14 bases, with 25 bases spanning the gap.

This chain connects TRBV6-5 to TRBJ1-3; TRBD1 aligns across 9 bases. CDR1 and CDR2 (germline): MNHEY, SVGAGI. The CDR3 totals 15 residues. V trimming: 7 bases; J trimming: 6 bases; junction bases outside the gene matches: 10. This chain's CDR3 is CASTAQGQGKNTIYF. CDR3 coding DNA: TGTGCCAGCACCGCCCAGGGACAGGGAAAAAACACCATATATTTT.

This rearrangement joins TRBV18 to TRBJ2-3; 10 bases align to TRBD2. This CDR3 is 17 amino acids long. Losses at the gene ends were 5 bases for V and 3 bases for J; bases not matched to a gene: 11. Germline lookup yields CDR1 KGHSH and CDR2 LQKENI. CDR3 protein: CASSSGLAALPTDTQYF. The CDR3 DNA reads as TGTGCCAGCTCATCCGGACTAGCGGCGCTCCCGACAGATACGCAGTATTTT.

V gene TRBV2 combines with J gene TRBJ2-3; 9 bases line up with TRBD2. J lost 5 bases, V lost 4 bases, and 10 bases had no gene match. The CDR3 runs 16 residues. Looked up from germline, CDR1 is SNHLY and CDR2 is FYNNEI. CDR3 residues: CASSVKAGGFEDTQYF. The DNA of the CDR3 is TGTGCCAGCAGTGTAAAAGCGGGGGGATTTGAAGATACGCAGTATTTT.

The chain has TRBV15 and TRBJ1-1; tentative D call: TRBD1 (5 bases). From germline, CDR1 is LNHNV and CDR2 YYDKDF (reference sequence). With 8 bases removed from V and 0 bases from J, the gap between germline ends came to 10 bases. CDR3 length: 13 amino acids. The CDR3 coding sequence is TGTGCCACCGGGTTACAGGTGAACACTGAAGCTTTCTTT. Its protein product is CATGLQVNTEAFF.

This chain connects TRBV6-5 to TRBJ1-1; 8 nucleotides agree with TRBD1. Germline V lookup: CDR1 MNHEY, CDR2 SVGAGI. The CDR3 length is 15 residues. Trimming at V came to 6 bases and at J to 5 bases, leaving 11 bases not matched to a gene. In DNA, the CDR3 is TGTGCCAGCAGAGCCAACGGACAGGGAGTTACTGAAGCTTTCTTT. This encodes CASRANGQGVTEAFF.

The rearrangement joins TRBV18 to TRBJ1-1; TRBD1 aligns across 8 bases. The CDR3 consists of 14 residues. V trimming: 6 bases; J trimming: 7 bases; junction bases outside the gene matches: 10. Germline assignment: CDR1 KGHSH and CDR2 LQKENI. The CDR3 reads CASSPGQGPYEAFF. As DNA, the CDR3 is TGTGCCAGCTCCCCAGGACAGGGACCCTATGAAGCTTTCTTT.

The chain carries TRBV6-5 and TRBJ1-1; no reliable D call. With 7 bases removed from V and 3 bases from J, the gap between germline ends came to 18 bases. The CDR3 sequence is 15 residues long. The germline gives CDR1 MNHEY, CDR2 SVGAGI. The CDR3 spells CASTLTEPGYTEAFF. In DNA, the CDR3 is TGTGCCAGCACCTTAACCGAACCGGGGTACACTGAAGCTTTCTTT.

The CDR3 DNA follows: TGTGCCAGCAGCCGCGGGACAGGGGGCTTGTACGAGCAGTACTTC. Translation gives CASSRGTGGLYEQYF. This sequence joins TRBV11-3 and TRBJ2-7; 12 nucleotides line up with TRBD1. CDR3 length: 15 residues. Germline V gene sequence: CDR1 SGHNT, CDR2 YENEEA. The junction had 6 bases not matched to a gene; V was cut back by 5 bases and J by 4 bases.

V usage is TRBV7-9 and J usage is TRBJ2-7; D is unresolved. The germline CDR1 and CDR2 sequences are SEHNR and FQNEAQ (reference sequence). V was shortened by 6 bases and J by 2 bases, with 8 bases between the two germline ends. The CDR3 spans 12 residues. The CDR3 region is CASSTLTYEQYF. The CDR3 DNA sequence: TGTGCCAGCAGTACTCTTACCTACGAGCAGTACTTC.